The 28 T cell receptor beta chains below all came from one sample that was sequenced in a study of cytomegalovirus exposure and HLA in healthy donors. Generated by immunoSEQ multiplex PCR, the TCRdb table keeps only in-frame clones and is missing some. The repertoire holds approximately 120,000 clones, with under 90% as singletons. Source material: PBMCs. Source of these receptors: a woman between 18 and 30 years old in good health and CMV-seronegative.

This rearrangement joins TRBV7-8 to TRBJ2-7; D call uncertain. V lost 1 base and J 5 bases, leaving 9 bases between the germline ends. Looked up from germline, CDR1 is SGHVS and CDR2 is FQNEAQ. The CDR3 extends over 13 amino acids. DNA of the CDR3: TGTGCCAGCAGCTTAGAGGTGGGCCACGAGCAGTACTTC. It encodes CASSLEVGHEQYF.

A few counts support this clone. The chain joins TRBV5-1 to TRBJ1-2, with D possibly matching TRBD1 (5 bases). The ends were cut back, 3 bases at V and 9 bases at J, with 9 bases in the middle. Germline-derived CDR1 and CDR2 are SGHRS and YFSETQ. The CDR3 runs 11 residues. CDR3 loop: CASSSDSSYTF. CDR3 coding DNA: TGCGCCAGCAGCTCCGACAGCAGCTACACCTTC.

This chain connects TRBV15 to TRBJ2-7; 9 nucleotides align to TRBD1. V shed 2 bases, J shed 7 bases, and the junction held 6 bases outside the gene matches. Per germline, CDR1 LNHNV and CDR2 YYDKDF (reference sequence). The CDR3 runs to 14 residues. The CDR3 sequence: CATSRRTGVWEQYF. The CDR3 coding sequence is TGTGCCACCAGCAGAAGGACAGGGGTTTGGGAGCAGTACTTC.

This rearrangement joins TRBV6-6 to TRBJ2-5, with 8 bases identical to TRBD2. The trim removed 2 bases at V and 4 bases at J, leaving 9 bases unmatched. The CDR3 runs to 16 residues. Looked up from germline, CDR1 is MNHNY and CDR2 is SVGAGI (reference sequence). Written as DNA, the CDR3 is TGTGCCAGCAGTTACCTTGGACTAGCAGCTAGAGAGACCCAGTACTTC. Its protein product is CASSYLGLAARETQYF.

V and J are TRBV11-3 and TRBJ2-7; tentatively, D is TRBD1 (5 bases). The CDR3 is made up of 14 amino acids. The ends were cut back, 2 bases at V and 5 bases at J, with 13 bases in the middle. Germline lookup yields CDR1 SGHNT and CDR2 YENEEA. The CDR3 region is CASSLWSRADEQYF. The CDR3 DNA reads TGTGCCAGCAGCTTATGGTCCAGGGCGGACGAGCAGTACTTC.

In DNA, the CDR3 is TGTGCCAGCAGCTTCACCGGGACAGGGATTCCAACTAATGAAAAACTGTTTTTT. It yields the protein CASSFTGTGIPTNEKLFF. V and J are TRBV7-9 and TRBJ1-4; TRBD1 matches 9 bases. V dropped 3 bases and J dropped 0; count of bases not matched to a gene: 8. Germline CDR1 is SEHNR and CDR2 is FQNEAQ (reference sequence). The CDR3 covers 18 residues.

CDR3 residues: CASSQEGTGGNEQFF. Here the CDR3 DNA reads TGTGCCAGCAGCCAAGAAGGGACAGGGGGCAATGAGCAGTTCTTC. The chain joins TRBV4-2 to TRBJ2-1, with 11 bases fitting TRBD1. Looked up from germline, CDR1 is LGHNA and CDR2 is YNFKEQ. After removal of 0 bases from V and 6 bases from J, the junction contained 1 base not matched to a gene. This CDR3 contains 15 residues.

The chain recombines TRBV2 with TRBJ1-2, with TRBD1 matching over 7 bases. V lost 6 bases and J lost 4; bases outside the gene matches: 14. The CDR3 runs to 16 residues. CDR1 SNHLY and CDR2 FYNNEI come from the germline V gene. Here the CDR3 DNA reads TGTGCCAGCAGGGCAGGGACAGCCAAGTCCTCCTATGGCTACACCTTC. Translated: CASRAGTAKSSYGYTF.

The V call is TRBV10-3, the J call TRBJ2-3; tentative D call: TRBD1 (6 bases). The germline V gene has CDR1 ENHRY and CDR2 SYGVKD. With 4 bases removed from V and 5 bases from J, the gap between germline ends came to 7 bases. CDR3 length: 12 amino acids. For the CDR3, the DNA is TGTGCCATCAGTGGACAGGAAGATACGCAGTATTTT. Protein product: CAISGQEDTQYF.

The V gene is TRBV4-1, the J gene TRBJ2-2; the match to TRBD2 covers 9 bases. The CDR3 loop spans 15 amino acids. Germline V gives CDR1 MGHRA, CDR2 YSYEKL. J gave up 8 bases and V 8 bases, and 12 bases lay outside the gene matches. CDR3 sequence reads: CASRPGTSQQGELFF. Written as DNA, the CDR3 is TGCGCCAGCCGCCCAGGGACTAGCCAACAAGGGGAGCTGTTTTTT.

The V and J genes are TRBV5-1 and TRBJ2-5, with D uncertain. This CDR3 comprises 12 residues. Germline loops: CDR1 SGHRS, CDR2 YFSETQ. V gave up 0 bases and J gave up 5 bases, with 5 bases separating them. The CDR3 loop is CASSLAPETQYF. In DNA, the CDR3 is TGCGCCAGCAGCTTGGCCCCTGAGACCCAGTACTTC.

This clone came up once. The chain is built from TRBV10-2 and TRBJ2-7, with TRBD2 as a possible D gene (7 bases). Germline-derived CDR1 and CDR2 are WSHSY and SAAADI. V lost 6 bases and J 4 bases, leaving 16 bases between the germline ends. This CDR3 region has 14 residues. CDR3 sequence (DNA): TGCGCCAGCAGATTAGGGGGGGCGGGGTACGAGCAGTACTTC. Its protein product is CASRLGGAGYEQYF.

CDR3 loop: CASSLERGSGEKLFF. The CDR3 bases are TGTGCCAGCAGCTTAGAACGGGGGTCTGGGGAAAAACTGTTTTTT. The V and J genes are TRBV11-3 and TRBJ1-4; D possibly corresponds to TRBD1 (5 bases). The ends were cut back, 0 bases at V and 8 bases at J, with 13 bases in the middle. The CDR3 consists of 15 residues. The V gene's germline CDR1 is SGHNT and CDR2 YENEEA.

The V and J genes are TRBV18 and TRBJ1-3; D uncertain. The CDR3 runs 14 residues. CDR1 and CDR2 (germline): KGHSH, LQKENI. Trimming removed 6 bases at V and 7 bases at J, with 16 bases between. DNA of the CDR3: TGTGCCAGCTCCCCCGGTTCGCAATGGAACACCATATATTTT. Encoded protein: CASSPGSQWNTIYF. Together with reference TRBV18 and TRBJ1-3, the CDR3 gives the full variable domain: NAGVMQNPRHLVRRRGQEARLRCSPMKGHSHVYWYRQLPEEGLKFMVYLQKENIIDESGMPKERFSAEFPKEGPSILRIQQVVRGDSAAYFCASSPGSQWNTIYFGEGSWLTVV.

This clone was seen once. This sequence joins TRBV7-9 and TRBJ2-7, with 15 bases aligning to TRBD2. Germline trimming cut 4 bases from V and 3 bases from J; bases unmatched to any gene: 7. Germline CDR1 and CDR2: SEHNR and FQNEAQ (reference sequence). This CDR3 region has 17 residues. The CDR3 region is CASSYGLAGGPYYEQYF. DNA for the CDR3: TGTGCCAGCAGCTACGGACTAGCGGGAGGGCCTTACTACGAGCAGTACTTC. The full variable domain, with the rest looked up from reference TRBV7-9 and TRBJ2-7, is DTGVSQNPRHKITKRGQNVTFRCDPISEHNRLYWYRQTLGQGPEFLTYFQNEAQLEKSRLLSDRFSAERPKGSFSTLEIQRTEQGDSAMYLCASSYGLAGGPYYEQYFGPGTRLTVT.

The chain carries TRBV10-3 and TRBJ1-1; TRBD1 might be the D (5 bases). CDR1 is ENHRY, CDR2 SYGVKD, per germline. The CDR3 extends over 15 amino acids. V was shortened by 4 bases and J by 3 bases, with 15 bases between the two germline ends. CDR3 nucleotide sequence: TGTGCCATCAGTGGAATAGCAGGGCGAGACACTGAAGCTTTCTTT. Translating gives CAISGIAGRDTEAFF.

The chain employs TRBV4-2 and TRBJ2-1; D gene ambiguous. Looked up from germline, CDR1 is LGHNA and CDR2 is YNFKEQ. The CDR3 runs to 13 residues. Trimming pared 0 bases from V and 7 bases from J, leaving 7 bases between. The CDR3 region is CASSQDPGNEQFF. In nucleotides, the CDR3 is TGTGCCAGCAGCCAAGATCCCGGGAATGAGCAGTTCTTC.

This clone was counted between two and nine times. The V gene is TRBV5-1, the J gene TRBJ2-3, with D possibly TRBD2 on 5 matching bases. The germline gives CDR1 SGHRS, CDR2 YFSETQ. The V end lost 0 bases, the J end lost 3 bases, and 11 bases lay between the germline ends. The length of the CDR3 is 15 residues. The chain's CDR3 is CASSLDGLKTDTQYF. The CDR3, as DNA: TGCGCCAGCAGCTTGGATGGACTGAAGACAGATACGCAGTATTTT.

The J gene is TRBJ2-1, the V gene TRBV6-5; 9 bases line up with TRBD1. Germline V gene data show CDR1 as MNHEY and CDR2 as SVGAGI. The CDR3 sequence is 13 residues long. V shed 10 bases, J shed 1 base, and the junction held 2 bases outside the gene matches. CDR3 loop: CAIGTGSYNEQFF. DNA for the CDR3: TGTGCCATCGGGACAGGGTCCTACAATGAGCAGTTCTTC.

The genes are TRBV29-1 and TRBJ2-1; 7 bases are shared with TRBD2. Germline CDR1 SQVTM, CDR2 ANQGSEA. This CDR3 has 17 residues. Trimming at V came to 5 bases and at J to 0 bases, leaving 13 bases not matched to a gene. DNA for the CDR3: TGCAGCGTTCCTATGTGGGGGGGACGTAGCTCCTACAATGAGCAGTTCTTC. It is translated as CSVPMWGGRSSYNEQFF.

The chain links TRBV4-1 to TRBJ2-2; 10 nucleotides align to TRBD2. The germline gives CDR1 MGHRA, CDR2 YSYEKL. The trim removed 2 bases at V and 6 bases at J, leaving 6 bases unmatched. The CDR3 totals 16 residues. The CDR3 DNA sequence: TGCGCCAGCAGCCAATTGCCACTAGCGGGACCCGGGGAGCTGTTTTTT. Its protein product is CASSQLPLAGPGELFF.

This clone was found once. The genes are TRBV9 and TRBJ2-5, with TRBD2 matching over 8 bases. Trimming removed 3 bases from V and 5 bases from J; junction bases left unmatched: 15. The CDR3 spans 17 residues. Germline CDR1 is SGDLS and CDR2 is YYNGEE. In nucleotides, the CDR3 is TGTGCCAGCAGCGCCGGGCGCGGGAGGTCGGTCGGGGAGACCCAGTACTTC. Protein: CASSAGRGRSVGETQYF. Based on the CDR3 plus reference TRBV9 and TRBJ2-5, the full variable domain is DSGVTQTPKHLITATGQRVTLRCSPRSGDLSVYWYQQSLDQGLQFLIQYYNGEERAKGNILERFSAQQFPDLHSELNLSSLELGDSALYFCASSAGRGRSVGETQYFGPGTRLLVL.

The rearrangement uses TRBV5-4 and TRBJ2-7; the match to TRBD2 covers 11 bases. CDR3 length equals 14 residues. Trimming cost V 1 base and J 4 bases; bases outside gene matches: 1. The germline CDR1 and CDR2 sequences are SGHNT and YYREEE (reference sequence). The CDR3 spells CASSLTSGSYEQYF. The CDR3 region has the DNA TGTGCCAGCAGCTTGACTAGCGGGAGTTACGAGCAGTACTTC.

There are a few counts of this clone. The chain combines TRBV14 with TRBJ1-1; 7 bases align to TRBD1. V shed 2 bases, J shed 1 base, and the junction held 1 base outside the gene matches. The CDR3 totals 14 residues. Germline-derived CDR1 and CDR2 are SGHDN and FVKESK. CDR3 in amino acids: CASSQRQGNTEAFF. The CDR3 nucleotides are TGTGCCAGCAGCCAAAGACAGGGGAACACTGAAGCTTTCTTT.

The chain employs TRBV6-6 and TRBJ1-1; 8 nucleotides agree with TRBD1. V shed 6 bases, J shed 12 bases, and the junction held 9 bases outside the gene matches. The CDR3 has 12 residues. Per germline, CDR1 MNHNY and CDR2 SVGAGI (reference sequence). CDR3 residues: CASRDWDRRTFF. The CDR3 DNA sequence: TGTGCCAGCAGGGATTGGGACAGGCGAACTTTCTTT.

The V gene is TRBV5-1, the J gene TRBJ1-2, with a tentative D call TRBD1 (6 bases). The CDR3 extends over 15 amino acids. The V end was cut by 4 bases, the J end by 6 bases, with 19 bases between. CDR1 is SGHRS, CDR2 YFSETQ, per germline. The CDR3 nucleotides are TGCGCCAGCAGCCCTCACCCGACAGGCCAGGATGGCTACACCTTC. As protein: CASSPHPTGQDGYTF.

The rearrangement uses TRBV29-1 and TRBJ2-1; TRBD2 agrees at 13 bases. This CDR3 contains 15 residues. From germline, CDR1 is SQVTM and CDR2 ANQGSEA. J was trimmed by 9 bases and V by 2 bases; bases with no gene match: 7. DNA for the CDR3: TGCAGCGTTGAACCCGGGACTAGCGGGACTGGTGAGCAGTTCTTC. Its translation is CSVEPGTSGTGEQFF.

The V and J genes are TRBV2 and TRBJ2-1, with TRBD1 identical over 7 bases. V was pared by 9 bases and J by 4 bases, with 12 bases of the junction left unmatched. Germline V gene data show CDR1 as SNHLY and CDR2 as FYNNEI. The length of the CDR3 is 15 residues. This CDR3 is CARAVEGTAYNEQFF. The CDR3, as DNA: TGTGCCAGGGCGGTAGAGGGGACAGCTTACAATGAGCAGTTCTTC. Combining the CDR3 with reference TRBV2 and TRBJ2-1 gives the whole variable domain EPEVTQTPSHQVTQMGQEVILRCVPISNHLYFYWYRQILGQKVEFLVSFYNNEISEKSEIFDDQFSVERPDGSNFTLKIRSTKLEDSAMYFCARAVEGTAYNEQFFGPGTRLTVL.